This T cell receptor beta chain was recorded in a study of cytomegalovirus exposure and HLA in healthy donors. Findings of the study overall: The dataset shows that most TCR sequences were rare, while some public TCRs occurred in many donors. Earlier analysis found most TCR beta V segments productive about 87% or about 30% of the time.

The PCR made use of 60 Vbeta and 13 Jbeta primers. Profiling relied on immunoSEQ multiplex PCR, and the TCRdb table lists in-frame clones only, not all of them. Among some 120,000 clones listed, around 67% were seen once. Nominal health characterized the donors when sampled, though unrecorded immune exposures were likely. Germline CDR1 is LGHNA and CDR2 is YSLEER. With 5 bases clipped from V and 2 bases from J, the junction kept 5 bases outside the gene matches. The CDR3 has 14 amino acids. As regards this clone: Its antigen is not known.

This chain uses TRBV4-3 with TRBJ2-7; 8 bases fit TRBD2. The sequencing sample was made of PBMCs. This TCR came from a middle-aged woman in good health and CMV-seronegative. The CDR3 region has the DNA TGCGCCAGCAGCACTAGCGGTGGGCCCTACGAGCAGTACTTC. It encodes CASSTSGGPYEQYF.